This T cell receptor (beta chain) came from a study of T cells after yellow fever vaccination. Study results and caveats: After the booster, about 95% of CD4 and around nine tenths of CD8 primary-response clones were re-detected.

A process of 5'RACE template switching, which added a universal primer site and UMIs, was used to make TCR cDNA. MiXCR was run by TCRdb on the 5' RACE reads, yielding one entry per CDR3 protein. The table shows roughly 68,000 distinct CDR3 sequences, with approximately 7% occurring only once. This clonotype was picked up a small number of times. Its antigen is undetermined. Trimming stripped 6 bases from V and 0 bases from J, with 9 bases between. The CDR3 runs 14 residues. The chain is built from TRBV12-3 or TRBV12-4 and TRBJ2-1; D gene unclear. The sequence derives from a man aged 18 to 30 who received the YFV17D yellow fever vaccine. Sequencing used CD8+ T cells sorted from PBMCs, obtained more than 35 days after the first yellow fever vaccination. CDR3 bases: TGTGCCAGCAGCCACAACCCCTCCTACAATGAGCAGTTCTTC. Protein: CASSHNPSYNEQFF.